The sequence of this T cell receptor beta chain was determined in a study of spatial heterogeneity in lung cancer. Study findings and constraints: In blood, ubiquitous expanded tumor TCRs appeared more at resection than follow-up.

The time point was: sample taken at primary tumor resection. Tumor, nontumor lung or frozen PBMC supplied whole RNA, sequenced without sorting. Samples came from roughly 72 TRACERx patients with untreated early-stage lung cancer. Points on this clonotype: What it binds is not known.

The library protocol tagged each TCR cDNA with a unique molecular identifier. MiXCR, applied by TCRdb to the 5' RACE reads, yields one record per CDR3 protein. The sample comprises roughly 16,000 distinct CDR3 sequences, roughly a fifth of which are singletons, and under 20% rests with the top ten. The sequence derives from a female donor with early-stage non-small cell lung cancer. The material was PBMCs, obtained at surgery.

CDR3 DNA: TGCAGTGCTAGAGAATTGGTGGGGGGGACAGATACGCAGTATTTT. This translates into CSARELVGGTDTQYF. This rearrangement joins TRBV20-1 to TRBJ2-3, with TRBD2 identical over 7 bases. CDR3 length: 15 residues. The trim removed 0 bases at V and 3 bases at J, leaving 6 bases unmatched. From germline, CDR1 is DFQATT and CDR2 SNEGSKA (reference sequence).